Listed below are T cell receptor beta chains from one sample, sequenced in a study of blood T cells in healthy people across ages. TCRdb re-analysed the 5' RACE reads in MiXCR, keeping a single row per CDR3 protein. This table holds 950,000 to 1,200,000 distinct CDR3 sequences, 35% to 40% found once. The sequenced material came from blood. The receptor set was obtained from a man aged 18 to 35 in good health. CDR3s include the opening cysteine and the closing phenylalanine or tryptophan. Each record gives: CDR3 DNA, CDR3 protein, J gene, clone size, V gene, D gene. D genes are given only for firm matches. Not all rows give a size; the values are once, few, many and, for expanded clones, a class.

cdr3_nt: TGTGCCAGCAGTATTACGGACAGGGACTATGGCTACACCTTC
cdr3_aa: CASSITDRDYGYTF
j_call: TRBJ1-2
clone_size: .
v_call: TRBV6-5
d_call: TRBD1

cdr3_nt: TGTGCCAGCAGTTCGGACAGCGGGGGTTACAATGAGCAGTACTTC
cdr3_aa: CASSSDSGGYNEQYF
j_call: TRBJ2-5
clone_size: .
v_call: TRBV7-2
d_call: TRBD2

cdr3_nt: TGCGCCAGCAGCTTCGGGGACAGGGGGCGAGATACGCAGTATTTT
cdr3_aa: CASSFGDRGRDTQYF
j_call: TRBJ2-3
clone_size: .
v_call: TRBV5-1
d_call: TRBD1

cdr3_nt: TGTGCCAGCAGTCCCACGGACAGACCTAGCAATCAGCCCCAGCATTTT
cdr3_aa: CASSPTDRPSNQPQHF
j_call: TRBJ1-5
clone_size: .
v_call: TRBV28
d_call: .

cdr3_nt: TGTGCCAGCAGCCCGGACAGTTACTACGAGCAGTACTTC
cdr3_aa: CASSPDSYYEQYF
j_call: TRBJ2-7
clone_size: few
v_call: TRBV11-1
d_call: .

cdr3_nt: TGTGCCAGCAGTTTGGGGGGGTGGGATGAGCAGTACTTC
cdr3_aa: CASSLGGWDEQYF
j_call: TRBJ2-5
clone_size: .
v_call: TRBV12-3/TRBV12-4
d_call: TRBD2

cdr3_nt: TGTGCCATCAGTACCACCACAGGGCGGTCCTACAATGAGCAGTTCTTC
cdr3_aa: CAISTTTGRSYNEQFF
j_call: TRBJ2-1
clone_size: .
v_call: TRBV10-3
d_call: .

cdr3_nt: TGTGCCAGCAGCTTAGGTGACGGGGGGGGAGTTATGAAGACCCAGTACTTC
cdr3_aa: CASSLGDGGGVMKTQYF
j_call: TRBJ2-5
clone_size: .
v_call: TRBV7-6
d_call: TRBD2

cdr3_nt: TGTGCCAGCAGCCCGACAGGGATGAACACTGAAGCTTTCTTT
cdr3_aa: CASSPTGMNTEAFF
j_call: TRBJ1-1
clone_size: many
v_call: TRBV6-6
d_call: TRBD1

cdr3_nt: TGCAGTGCTAGATCGACAGGGGTAGGTCAGCCCCAGCATTTT
cdr3_aa: CSARSTGVGQPQHF
j_call: TRBJ1-5
clone_size: few
v_call: TRBV20-1
d_call: TRBD1

cdr3_nt: TGTGCCACCCGTCGGGGAAATATTTACAATGAGCAGTTCTTC
cdr3_aa: CATRRGNIYNEQFF
j_call: TRBJ2-1
clone_size: .
v_call: TRBV12-3/TRBV12-4
d_call: .

cdr3_nt: TGTGCCAGCAGCTCGGTCACTCCAGATACGCAGTATTTT
cdr3_aa: CASSSVTPDTQYF
j_call: TRBJ2-3
clone_size: .
v_call: TRBV11-2
d_call: .

cdr3_nt: TGCGCCAGCAGCCGTGACGGGACGACAGCGGGGAATGAGCAGTACTTC
cdr3_aa: CASSRDGTTAGNEQYF
j_call: TRBJ2-7
clone_size: few
v_call: TRBV4-3
d_call: TRBD2

cdr3_nt: TGCGCCAGCAGCCAGTCCGGGACTGTGTGGGAAAAACTGTTTTTT
cdr3_aa: CASSQSGTVWEKLFF
j_call: TRBJ1-4
clone_size: few
v_call: TRBV4-1
d_call: .

cdr3_nt: TGCGCCAGCAGCCCCCCAGAAGGGGCTGGTGAGCAGTTCTTC
cdr3_aa: CASSPPEGAGEQFF
j_call: TRBJ2-1
clone_size: few
v_call: TRBV4-3
d_call: .

cdr3_nt: TGTGCCAGCAGTTTAACAGGGGGCTTGAATTCACCCCTCCACTTT
cdr3_aa: CASSLTGGLNSPLHF
j_call: TRBJ1-6
clone_size: few
v_call: TRBV12-3/TRBV12-4
d_call: TRBD1

cdr3_nt: TGTGCCAGCAGTTTCGGGGGGCGCATGGCGTACTTC
cdr3_aa: CASSFGGRMAYF
j_call: TRBJ2-4
clone_size: .
v_call: TRBV12-3/TRBV12-4
d_call: .

cdr3_nt: TGTGCCAGCAGTTACTCGGGCAGGGACCTCCATGAGCAGTTCTTC
cdr3_aa: CASSYSGRDLHEQFF
j_call: TRBJ2-1
clone_size: few
v_call: TRBV6-5
d_call: .

cdr3_nt: TGCGCCAGCAGCCAAGAGGTGGGGGGGAAATACAATGAGCAGTTCTTC
cdr3_aa: CASSQEVGGKYNEQFF
j_call: TRBJ2-1
clone_size: .
v_call: TRBV4-3
d_call: TRBD2

cdr3_nt: TGTGCCAGCAGCGAAGCCGCGACTAGAGGCCTCGAGCAGTACTTC
cdr3_aa: CASSEAATRGLEQYF
j_call: TRBJ2-7
clone_size: .
v_call: TRBV4-2
d_call: .

cdr3_nt: TGTGCCAGCAGTTTAAGGCTAGCGGGGGGCCTGATTCAAGAGACCCAGTACTTC
cdr3_aa: CASSLRLAGGLIQETQYF
j_call: TRBJ2-5
clone_size: .
v_call: TRBV27
d_call: TRBD2

cdr3_nt: TGCGCCAGCAGCCAAGATCGGGCGGACGAAAAACTGTTTTTT
cdr3_aa: CASSQDRADEKLFF
j_call: TRBJ1-4
clone_size: few
v_call: TRBV4-3
d_call: .

cdr3_nt: TGTGCCAGCAGTGATGGCCTCTACGAGCAGTACTTC
cdr3_aa: CASSDGLYEQYF
j_call: TRBJ2-7
clone_size: .
v_call: TRBV25-1
d_call: .

cdr3_nt: TGCAGTGCTAGAGCCCTGAGGGAGAACACTGAAGCTTTCTTT
cdr3_aa: CSARALRENTEAFF
j_call: TRBJ1-1
clone_size: .
v_call: TRBV20-1
d_call: .

cdr3_nt: TGTGCCAGCAGTTTAACCCCGGGACACAGGAACACTGAAGCTTTCTTT
cdr3_aa: CASSLTPGHRNTEAFF
j_call: TRBJ1-1
clone_size: few
v_call: TRBV12-3/TRBV12-4
d_call: .

cdr3_nt: TGTGCCAGCAGCCCGGGTGATATCACAGATACGCAGTATTTT
cdr3_aa: CASSPGDITDTQYF
j_call: TRBJ2-3
clone_size: once
v_call: TRBV7-3
d_call: .

cdr3_nt: TGCGCCAGCAGCTTGGCTGGGGTCAATGAGCAGTACTTC
cdr3_aa: CASSLAGVNEQYF
j_call: TRBJ2-5
clone_size: .
v_call: TRBV5-1
d_call: .

cdr3_nt: TGTGCCAGCAGCCCCGCAGCCCTTGGTGAAAAACTGTTTTTT
cdr3_aa: CASSPAALGEKLFF
j_call: TRBJ1-4
clone_size: .
v_call: TRBV9
d_call: .

cdr3_nt: TGTGCCAGCTCACCCTCTGCGGTGGGACAGAACTATGGCTACACCTTC
cdr3_aa: CASSPSAVGQNYGYTF
j_call: TRBJ1-2
clone_size: .
v_call: TRBV18
d_call: TRBD1

cdr3_nt: TGTGCCAGCAGTTTTCAGGGATGGGCCACCGGGGAGCTGTTTTTT
cdr3_aa: CASSFQGWATGELFF
j_call: TRBJ2-2
clone_size: .
v_call: TRBV12-3/TRBV12-4
d_call: .

cdr3_nt: TGCAGTGCTATTGGGACAGAAAGCAATAGTAATGAGCAGTTCTTC
cdr3_aa: CSAIGTESNSNEQFF
j_call: TRBJ2-1
clone_size: .
v_call: TRBV20-1
d_call: TRBD1

cdr3_nt: TGTGCCAGCAGCGAAACCGGTAACCATGACGGTGAAGCTTTCTTT
cdr3_aa: CASSETGNHDGEAFF
j_call: TRBJ1-1
clone_size: .
v_call: TRBV2
d_call: .

cdr3_nt: TGCGCCAGCAGCTTGGACAGGTCTTACACTGAAGCTTTCTTT
cdr3_aa: CASSLDRSYTEAFF
j_call: TRBJ1-1
clone_size: .
v_call: TRBV5-1
d_call: .

cdr3_nt: TGCAGTGCTAGAGTGGGATCGGTCACTGAAGCTTTCTTT
cdr3_aa: CSARVGSVTEAFF
j_call: TRBJ1-1
clone_size: few
v_call: TRBV20-1
d_call: .

cdr3_nt: TGTGCCCCCAGTCAGTGGGACAGGGTTTTCAACGAGCAGTACTTC
cdr3_aa: CAPSQWDRVFNEQYF
j_call: TRBJ2-7
clone_size: few
v_call: TRBV24-1
d_call: TRBD1

cdr3_nt: TGTGCCAGCAGCGTAGGTCCACAGGGGGCCTACTATGGCTACACCTTC
cdr3_aa: CASSVGPQGAYYGYTF
j_call: TRBJ1-2
clone_size: .
v_call: TRBV9
d_call: TRBD1